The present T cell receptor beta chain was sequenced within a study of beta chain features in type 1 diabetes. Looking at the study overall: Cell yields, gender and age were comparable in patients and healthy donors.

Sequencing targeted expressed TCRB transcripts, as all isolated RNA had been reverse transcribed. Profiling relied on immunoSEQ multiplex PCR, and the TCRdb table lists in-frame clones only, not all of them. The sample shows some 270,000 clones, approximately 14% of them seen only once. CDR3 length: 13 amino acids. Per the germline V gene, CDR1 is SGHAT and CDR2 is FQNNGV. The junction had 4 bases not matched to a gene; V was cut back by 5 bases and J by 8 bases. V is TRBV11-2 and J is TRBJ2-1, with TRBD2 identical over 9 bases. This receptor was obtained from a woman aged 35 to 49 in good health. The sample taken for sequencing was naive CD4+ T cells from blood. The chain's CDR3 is CASSPRLADEQFF. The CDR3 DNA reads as TGTGCCAGCAGCCCACGACTAGCGGATGAGCAGTTCTTC.